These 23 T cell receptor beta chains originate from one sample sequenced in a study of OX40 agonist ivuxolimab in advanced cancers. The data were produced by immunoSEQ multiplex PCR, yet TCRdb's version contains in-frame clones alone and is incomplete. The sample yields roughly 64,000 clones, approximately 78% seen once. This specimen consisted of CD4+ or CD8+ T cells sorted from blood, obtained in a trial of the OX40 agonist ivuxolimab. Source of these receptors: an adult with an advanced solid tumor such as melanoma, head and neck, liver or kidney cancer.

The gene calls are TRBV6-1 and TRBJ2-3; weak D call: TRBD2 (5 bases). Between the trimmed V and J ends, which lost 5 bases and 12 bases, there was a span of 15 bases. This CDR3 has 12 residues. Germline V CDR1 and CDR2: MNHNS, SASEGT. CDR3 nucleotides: TGTGCCAGCAGTCAGGACCCGGAGGTCCAGTATTTT. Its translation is CASSQDPEVQYF.

The CDR3 sequence: CAWRGSGNTIYF. The CDR3 nucleotides are TGTGCCTGGAGAGGTTCTGGAAACACCATATATTTT. The chain has TRBV30 and TRBJ1-3; unclear D gene. The CDR3 sequence is 12 residues long. Trimming took off 3 bases at V and 1 base at J, with 4 bases between the two ends. Germline CDR1 GTSNPN, CDR2 SVGIG (reference sequence).

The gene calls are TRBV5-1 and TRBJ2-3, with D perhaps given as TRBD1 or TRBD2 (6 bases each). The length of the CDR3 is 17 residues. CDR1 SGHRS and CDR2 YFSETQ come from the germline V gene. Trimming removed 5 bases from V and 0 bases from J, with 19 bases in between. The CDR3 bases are TGCGCCAGCAGGCGGGGACGGGACACGCAAAGCACAGATACGCAGTATTTT. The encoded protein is CASRRGRDTQSTDTQYF.

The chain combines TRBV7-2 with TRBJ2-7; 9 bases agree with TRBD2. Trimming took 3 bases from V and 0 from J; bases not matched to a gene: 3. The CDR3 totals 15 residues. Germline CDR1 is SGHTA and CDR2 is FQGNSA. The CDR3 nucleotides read TGTGCCAGCAGCTTTGCGGGAGGGGGCTCCTACGAGCAGTACTTC. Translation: CASSFAGGGSYEQYF.

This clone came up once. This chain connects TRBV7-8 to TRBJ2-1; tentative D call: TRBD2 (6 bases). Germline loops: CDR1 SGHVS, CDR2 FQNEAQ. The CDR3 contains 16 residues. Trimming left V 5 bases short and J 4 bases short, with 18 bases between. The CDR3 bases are TGTGCCAGCAGCCTCCTTTGGGGGGTATTTTACAATGAGCAGTTCTTC. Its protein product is CASSLLWGVFYNEQFF.

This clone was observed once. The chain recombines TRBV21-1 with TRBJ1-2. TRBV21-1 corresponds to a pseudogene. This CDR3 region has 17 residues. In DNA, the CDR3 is TGTGCCAGCAGCATGAAGGGTCCTGGACGGGGACTATATGGCTACACCTTC. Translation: CASSMKGPGRGLYGYTF.

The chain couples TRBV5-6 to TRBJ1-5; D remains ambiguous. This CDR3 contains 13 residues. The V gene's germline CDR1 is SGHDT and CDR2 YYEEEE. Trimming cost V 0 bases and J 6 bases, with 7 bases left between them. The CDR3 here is CASSLAGLQPQHF. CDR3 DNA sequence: TGTGCCAGCAGCTTGGCAGGACTTCAGCCCCAGCATTTT.

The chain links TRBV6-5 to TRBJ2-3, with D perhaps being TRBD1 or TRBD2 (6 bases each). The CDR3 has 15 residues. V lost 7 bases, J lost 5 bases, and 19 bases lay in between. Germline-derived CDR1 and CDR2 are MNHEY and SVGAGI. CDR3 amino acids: CASTEQGGQLDTQYF. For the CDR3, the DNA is TGTGCCAGCACCGAACAAGGGGGGCAGTTAGATACGCAGTATTTT.

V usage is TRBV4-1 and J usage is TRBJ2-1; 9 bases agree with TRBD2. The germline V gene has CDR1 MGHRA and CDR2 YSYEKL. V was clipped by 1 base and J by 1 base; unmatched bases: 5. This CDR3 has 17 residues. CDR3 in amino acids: CASSQVMGLASYNEQFF. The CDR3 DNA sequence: TGCGCCAGCAGCCAAGTTATGGGACTAGCATCCTACAATGAGCAGTTCTTC.

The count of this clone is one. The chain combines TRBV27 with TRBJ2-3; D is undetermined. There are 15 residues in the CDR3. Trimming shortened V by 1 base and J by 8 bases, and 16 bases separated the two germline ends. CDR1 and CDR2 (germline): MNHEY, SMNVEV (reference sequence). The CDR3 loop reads CASSLFSQEQSTQYF. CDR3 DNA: TGTGCCAGCAGTTTATTTTCCCAGGAGCAGAGTACGCAGTATTTT.

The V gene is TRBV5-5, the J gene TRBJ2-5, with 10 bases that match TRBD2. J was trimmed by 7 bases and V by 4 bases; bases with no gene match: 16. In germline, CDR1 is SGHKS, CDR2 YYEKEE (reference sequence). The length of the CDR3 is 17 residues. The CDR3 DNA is TGTGCCAGCAGCGAGATGGGACTAGCGCCGGTCGTAGGGACCCAGTACTTC. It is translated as CASSEMGLAPVVGTQYF.

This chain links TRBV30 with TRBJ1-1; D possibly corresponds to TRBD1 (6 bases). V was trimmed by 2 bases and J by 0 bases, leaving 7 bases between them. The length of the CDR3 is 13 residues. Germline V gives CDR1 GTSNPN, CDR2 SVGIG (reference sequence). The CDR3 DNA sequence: TGTGCCTGGAGTACAGGGTTGAACACTGAAGCTTTCTTT. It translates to CAWSTGLNTEAFF.

The CDR3 DNA reads TGCAGCCTCCGACAGGGTGAAAAACTGTTTTTT. The encoded protein is CSLRQGEKLFF. The chain joins TRBV29-1 to TRBJ1-4, with 7 bases aligning to TRBD1. Germline V gives CDR1 SQVTM, CDR2 ANQGSEA. The CDR3 sequence is 11 residues long. V was pared by 8 bases and J by 7 bases, with 4 bases of the junction left unmatched.

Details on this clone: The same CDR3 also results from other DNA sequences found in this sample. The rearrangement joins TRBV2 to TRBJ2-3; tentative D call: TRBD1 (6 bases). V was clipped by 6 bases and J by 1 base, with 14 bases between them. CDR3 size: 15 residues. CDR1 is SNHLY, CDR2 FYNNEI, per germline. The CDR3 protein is CASSPTGGGTDTQYF. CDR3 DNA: TGTGCCAGCAGCCCGACAGGTGGAGGCACAGATACGCAGTATTTT.

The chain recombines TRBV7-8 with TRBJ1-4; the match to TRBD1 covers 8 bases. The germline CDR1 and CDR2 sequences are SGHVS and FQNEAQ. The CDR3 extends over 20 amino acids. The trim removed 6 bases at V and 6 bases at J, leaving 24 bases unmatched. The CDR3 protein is CASRPGGAGGVNGRDEKLFF. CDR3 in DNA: TGTGCCAGCAGACCGGGGGGAGCAGGGGGCGTTAATGGACGGGATGAAAAACTGTTTTTT.

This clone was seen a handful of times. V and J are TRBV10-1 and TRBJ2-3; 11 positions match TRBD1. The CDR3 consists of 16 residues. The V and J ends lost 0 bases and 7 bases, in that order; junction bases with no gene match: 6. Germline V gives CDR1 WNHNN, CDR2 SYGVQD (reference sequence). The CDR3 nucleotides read TGCGCCAGCAGTGAGTCTGGGACAGGGGGACAGAATACGCAGTATTTT. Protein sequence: CASSESGTGGQNTQYF.

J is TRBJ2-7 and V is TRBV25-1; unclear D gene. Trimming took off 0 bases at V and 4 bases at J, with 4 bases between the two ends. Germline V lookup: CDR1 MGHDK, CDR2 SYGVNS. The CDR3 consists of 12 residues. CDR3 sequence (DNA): TGTGCCAGCAGTGAATATGGGTACGAGCAGTACTTC. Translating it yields CASSEYGYEQYF.

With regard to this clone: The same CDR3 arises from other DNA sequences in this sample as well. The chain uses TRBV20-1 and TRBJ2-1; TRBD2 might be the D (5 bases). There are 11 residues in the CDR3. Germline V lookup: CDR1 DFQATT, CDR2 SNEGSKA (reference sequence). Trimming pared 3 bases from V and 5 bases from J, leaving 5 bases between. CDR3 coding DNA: TGCAGTGCTAGGCGGGACAATGAGCAGTTCTTC. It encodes CSARRDNEQFF.

CDR3 sequence (DNA): TGTGCCAGCAGTTACTCATCAGGAAATGAGCAGTTCTTC. Its translation is CASSYSSGNEQFF. The chain is built from TRBV6-5 and TRBJ2-1; D is undetermined. Germline CDR1 is MNHEY and CDR2 is SVGAGI. CDR3 length equals 13 residues. V was pared by 0 bases and J by 7 bases, with 7 bases between.

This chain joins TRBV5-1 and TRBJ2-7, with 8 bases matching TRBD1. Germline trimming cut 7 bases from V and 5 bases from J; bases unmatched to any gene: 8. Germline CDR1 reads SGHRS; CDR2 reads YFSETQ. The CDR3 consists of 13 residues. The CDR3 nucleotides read TGCGCCAGCTATGGACAGGGTGGGAACGAGCAGTACTTC. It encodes CASYGQGGNEQYF. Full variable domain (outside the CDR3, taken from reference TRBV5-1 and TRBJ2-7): KAGVTQTPRYLIKTRGQQVTLSCSPISGHRSVSWYQQTPGQGLQFLFEYFSETQRNKGNFPGRFSGRQFSNSRSEMNVSTLELGDSALYLCASYGQGGNEQYFGPGTRLTVT.

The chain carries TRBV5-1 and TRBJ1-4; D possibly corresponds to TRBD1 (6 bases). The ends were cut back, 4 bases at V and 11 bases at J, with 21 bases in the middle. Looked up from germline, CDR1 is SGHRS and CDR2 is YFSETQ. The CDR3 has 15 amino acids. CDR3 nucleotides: TGCGCCAGCAGCAGCAAACAGGGATCGAACGACAAACTGTTTTTT. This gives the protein CASSSKQGSNDKLFF. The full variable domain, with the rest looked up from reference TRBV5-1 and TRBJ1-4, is KAGVTQTPRYLIKTRGQQVTLSCSPISGHRSVSWYQQTPGQGLQFLFEYFSETQRNKGNFPGRFSGRQFSNSRSEMNVSTLELGDSALYLCASSSKQGSNDKLFFGSGTQLSVL.

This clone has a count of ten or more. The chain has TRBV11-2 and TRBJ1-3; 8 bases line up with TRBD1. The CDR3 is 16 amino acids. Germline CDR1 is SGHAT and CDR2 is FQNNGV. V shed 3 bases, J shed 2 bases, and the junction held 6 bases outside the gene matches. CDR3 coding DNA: TGTGCCAGCAGCTTGGACAGGGCTTTTACTGGAAACACCATATATTTT. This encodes CASSLDRAFTGNTIYF. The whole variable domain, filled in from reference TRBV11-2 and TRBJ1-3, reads EAGVAQSPRYKIIEKRQSVAFWCNPISGHATLYWYQQILGQGPKLLIQFQNNGVVDDSQLPKDRFSAERLKGVDSTLKIQPAKLEDSAVYLCASSLDRAFTGNTIYFGEGSWLTVV.

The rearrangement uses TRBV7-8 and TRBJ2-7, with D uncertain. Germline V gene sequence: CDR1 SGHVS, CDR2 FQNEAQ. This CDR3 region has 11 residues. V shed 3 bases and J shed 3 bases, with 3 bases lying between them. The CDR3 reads CASSFLYEQYF. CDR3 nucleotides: TGTGCCAGCAGCTTCCTCTACGAGCAGTACTTC.